The T cell receptor (beta chain) described here comes from a study of blood T cell repertoires in COVID-19. In the study overall: The United States, Italy and Spain provided the acute and convalescent COVID-19 samples. T cells, B-cell-depleted T cells, or PBMCs provided the cDNA or gDNA that served as material.

V was pared by 4 bases and J by 1 base, with 3 bases of the junction left unmatched. The CDR3 contains 14 residues. Germline assignment: CDR1 SGHRS and CDR2 YFSETQ. Study processing details: By means of reference gene primer amplification, nucleated cell counts were estimated. Clones were read by immunoSEQ multiplex PCR, and TCRdb kept only the in-frame ones, dropping some. The DNA gave D and trimming, while V, J and clone size come from that table. The repertoire includes 50,000 to 65,000 clones, roughly 80% of them detected once, and 5.3% sits in the top ten. This clone was detected only once. This receptor was obtained from a woman aged 55 to 70 with acute or convalescent COVID-19. The rearrangement uses TRBV5-1 and TRBJ2-5, with TRBD2 matching over 8 bases. The sequenced sample consisted of peripheral blood. The CDR3: CASSPGTSQETQYF. The CDR3 nucleotides are TGCGCCAGCAGCCCCGGGACTAGCCAAGAGACCCAGTACTTC.